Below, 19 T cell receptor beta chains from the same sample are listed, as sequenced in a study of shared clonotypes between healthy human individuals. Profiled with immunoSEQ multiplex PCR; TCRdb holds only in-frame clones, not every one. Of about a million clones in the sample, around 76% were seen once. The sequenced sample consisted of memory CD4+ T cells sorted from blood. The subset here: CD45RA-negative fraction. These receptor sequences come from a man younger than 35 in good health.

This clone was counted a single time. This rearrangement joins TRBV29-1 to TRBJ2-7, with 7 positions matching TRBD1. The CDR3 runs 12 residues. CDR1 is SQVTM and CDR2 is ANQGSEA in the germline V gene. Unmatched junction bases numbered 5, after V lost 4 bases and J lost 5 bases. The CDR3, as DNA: TGCAGCGTTGGCACAGGGGCCAACGAGCAGTACTTC. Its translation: CSVGTGANEQYF.

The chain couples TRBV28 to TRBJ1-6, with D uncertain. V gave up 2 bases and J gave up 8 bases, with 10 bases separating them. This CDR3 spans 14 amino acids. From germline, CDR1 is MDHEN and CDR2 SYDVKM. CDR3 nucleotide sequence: TGTGCCAGCAGTTTAAGGACGGTGCATTCACCCCTCCACTTT. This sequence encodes CASSLRTVHSPLHF.

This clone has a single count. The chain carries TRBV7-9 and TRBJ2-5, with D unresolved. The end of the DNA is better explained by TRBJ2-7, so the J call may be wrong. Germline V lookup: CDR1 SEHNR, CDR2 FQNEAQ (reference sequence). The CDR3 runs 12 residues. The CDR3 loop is CASSPFGYEQYF. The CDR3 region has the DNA TGTGCCAGCAGCCCCTTTGGTTACGAGCAGTACTTC.

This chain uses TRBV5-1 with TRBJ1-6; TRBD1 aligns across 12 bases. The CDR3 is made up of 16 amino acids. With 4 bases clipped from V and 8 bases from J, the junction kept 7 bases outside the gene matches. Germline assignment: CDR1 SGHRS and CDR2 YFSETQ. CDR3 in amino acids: CASSRGQGAWDSPLHF. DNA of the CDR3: TGCGCCAGCAGCCGGGGACAGGGGGCCTGGGATTCACCCCTCCACTTT.

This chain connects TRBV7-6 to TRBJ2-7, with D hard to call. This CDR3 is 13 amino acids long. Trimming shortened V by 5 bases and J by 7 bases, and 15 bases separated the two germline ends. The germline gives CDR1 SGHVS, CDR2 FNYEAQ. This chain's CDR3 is CASSEPGQSEQYF. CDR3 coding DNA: TGTGCCAGCAGCGAGCCCGGGCAGTCTGAGCAGTACTTC.

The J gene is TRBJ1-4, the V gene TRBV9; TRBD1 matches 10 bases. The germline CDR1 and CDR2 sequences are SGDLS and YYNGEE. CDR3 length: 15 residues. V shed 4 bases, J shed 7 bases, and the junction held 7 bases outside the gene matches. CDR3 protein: CASSIRQGAGEKLFF. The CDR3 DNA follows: TGTGCCAGCAGCATAAGACAGGGGGCGGGTGAAAAACTGTTTTTT.

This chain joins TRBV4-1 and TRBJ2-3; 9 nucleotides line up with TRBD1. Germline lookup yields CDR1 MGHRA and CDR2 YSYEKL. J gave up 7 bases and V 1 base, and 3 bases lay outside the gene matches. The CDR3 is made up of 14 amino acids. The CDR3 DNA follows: TGCGCCAGCAGCCAAGGCGACAGGGGGAATACGCAGTATTTT. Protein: CASSQGDRGNTQYF.

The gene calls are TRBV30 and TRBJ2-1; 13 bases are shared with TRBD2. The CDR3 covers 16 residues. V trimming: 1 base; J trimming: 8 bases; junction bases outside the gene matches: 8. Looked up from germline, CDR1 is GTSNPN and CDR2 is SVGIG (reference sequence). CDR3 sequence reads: CAWSAQLAGGSYEQFF. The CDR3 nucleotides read TGTGCCTGGAGTGCCCAACTAGCGGGAGGGAGCTATGAGCAGTTCTTC. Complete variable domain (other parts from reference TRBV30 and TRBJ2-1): SQTIHQWPATLVQPVGSPLSLECTVEGTSNPNLYWYRQAAGRGLQLLFYSVGIGQISSEVPQNLSASRPQDRQFILSSKKLLLSDSGFYLCAWSAQLAGGSYEQFFGPGTRLTVL.

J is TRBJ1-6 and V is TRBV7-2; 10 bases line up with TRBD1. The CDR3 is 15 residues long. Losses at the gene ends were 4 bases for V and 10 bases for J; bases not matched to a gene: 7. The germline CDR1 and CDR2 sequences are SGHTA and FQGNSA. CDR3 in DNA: TGTGCCAGCAGCTCCTATGGGACAGGGGTCTCACCCCTCCACTTT. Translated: CASSSYGTGVSPLHF.

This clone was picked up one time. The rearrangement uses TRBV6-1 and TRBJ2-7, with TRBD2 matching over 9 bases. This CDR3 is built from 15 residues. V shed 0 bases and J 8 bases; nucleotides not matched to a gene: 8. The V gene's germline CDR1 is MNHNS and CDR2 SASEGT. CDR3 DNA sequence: TGTGCCAGCAGTGAAGCGCAGCGGGGGGAATCACAGCAGTACTTC. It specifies CASSEAQRGESQQYF.

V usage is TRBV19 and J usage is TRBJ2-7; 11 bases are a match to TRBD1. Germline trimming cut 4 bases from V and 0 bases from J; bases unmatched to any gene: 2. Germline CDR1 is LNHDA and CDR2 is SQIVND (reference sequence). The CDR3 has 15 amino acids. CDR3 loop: CASSRGQGASYEQYF. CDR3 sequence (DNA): TGTGCCAGTAGTAGAGGACAGGGGGCCTCCTACGAGCAGTACTTC.

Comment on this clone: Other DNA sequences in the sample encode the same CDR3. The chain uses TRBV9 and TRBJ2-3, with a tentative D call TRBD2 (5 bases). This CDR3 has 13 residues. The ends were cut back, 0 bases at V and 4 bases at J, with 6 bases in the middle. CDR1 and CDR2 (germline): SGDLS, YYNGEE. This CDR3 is CASSVGGSDTQYF. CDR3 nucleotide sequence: TGTGCCAGCAGCGTAGGAGGGTCAGATACGCAGTATTTT.

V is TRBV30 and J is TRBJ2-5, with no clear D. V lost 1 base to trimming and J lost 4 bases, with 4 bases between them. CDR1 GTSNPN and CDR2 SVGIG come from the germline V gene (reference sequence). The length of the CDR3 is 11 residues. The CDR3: CAWSERETQYF. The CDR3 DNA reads TGTGCCTGGAGTGAAAGAGAGACCCAGTACTTC.

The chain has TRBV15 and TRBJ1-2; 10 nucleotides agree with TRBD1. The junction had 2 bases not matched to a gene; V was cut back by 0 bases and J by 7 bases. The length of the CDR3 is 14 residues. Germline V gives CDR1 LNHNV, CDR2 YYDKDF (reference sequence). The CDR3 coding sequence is TGTGCCACCAGCAGAGAGGACAGGGGGACTGGCTACACCTTC. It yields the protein CATSREDRGTGYTF.

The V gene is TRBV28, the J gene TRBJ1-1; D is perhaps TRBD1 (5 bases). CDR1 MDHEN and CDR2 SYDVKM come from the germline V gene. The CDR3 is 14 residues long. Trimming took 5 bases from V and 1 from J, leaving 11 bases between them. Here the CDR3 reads CASSRWTSNTEAFF. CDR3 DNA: TGTGCCAGCAGTCGCTGGACATCGAACACTGAAGCTTTCTTT. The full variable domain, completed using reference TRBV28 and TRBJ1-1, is DVKVTQSSRYLVKRTGEKVFLECVQDMDHENMFWYRQDPGLGLRLIYFSYDVKMKEKGDIPEGYSVSREKKERFSLILESASTNQTSMYLCASSRWTSNTEAFFGQGTRLTVV.

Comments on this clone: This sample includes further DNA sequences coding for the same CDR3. In DNA, the CDR3 is TGTGCCAGCAGAAAGGGACAGTCCTACGAGCAGTACTTC. Protein sequence: CASRKGQSYEQYF. This chain connects TRBV6-1 to TRBJ2-7, with TRBD1 identical over 7 bases. J lost 1 base, V lost 6 bases, and 3 bases had no gene match. This CDR3 has 13 amino acids. Germline CDR1 MNHNS, CDR2 SASEGT.

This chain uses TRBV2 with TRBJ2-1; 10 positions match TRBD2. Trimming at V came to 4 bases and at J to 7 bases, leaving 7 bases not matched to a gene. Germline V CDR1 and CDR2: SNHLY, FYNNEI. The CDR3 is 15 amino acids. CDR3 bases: TGTGCCAGCAGTGCCGGGACTAGCGAGCGGAATGAGCAGTTCTTC. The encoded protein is CASSAGTSERNEQFF.

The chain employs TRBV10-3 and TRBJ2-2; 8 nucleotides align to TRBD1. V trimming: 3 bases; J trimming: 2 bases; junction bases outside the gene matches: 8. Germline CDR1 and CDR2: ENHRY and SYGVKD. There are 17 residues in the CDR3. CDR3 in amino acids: CAISDTKTGANTGELFF. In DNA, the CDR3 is TGTGCCATCAGTGACACCAAGACAGGGGCCAACACCGGGGAGCTGTTTTTT.

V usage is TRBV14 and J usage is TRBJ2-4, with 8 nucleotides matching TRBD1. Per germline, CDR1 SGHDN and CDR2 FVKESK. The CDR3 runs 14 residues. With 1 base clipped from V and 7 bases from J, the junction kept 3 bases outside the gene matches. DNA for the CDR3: TGTGCCAGCAGCCAAGGAAACAGGGGGAACATTCAGTACTTC. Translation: CASSQGNRGNIQYF.